This paragraph reports one T cell receptor beta chain. Antigen unknown. With V trimmed by 0 bases and J by 4 bases, 15 bases remained unmatched. This CDR3 has 19 residues. Germline V gives CDR1 ENHRY, CDR2 SYGVKD. This entry belongs to a study of graft-versus-host responses after intestinal transplantation. The wider study: Induction with anti-thymocyte globulin, then tacrolimus and steroids for roughly three years, was given to all recipients.

Produced via immunoSEQ multiplex PCR; TCRdb's table is partial and in-frame only. The profile shows about 91,000 clones, 91% of them singletons. Sequencing was performed on unstimulated CD4+ T cells sorted from spleen or lymph node cells, taken before transplant. The chain employs TRBV10-3 and TRBJ1-5; 7 bases fit TRBD1. The sequence derives from a human donor who was the organ donor for an intestinal transplant. The CDR3, as DNA: TGTGCCATCAGTGAGTCCTTACAGGGGATAGCTCTAGGGAATCAGCCCCAGCATTTT. Amino acid sequence: CAISESLQGIALGNQPQHF.